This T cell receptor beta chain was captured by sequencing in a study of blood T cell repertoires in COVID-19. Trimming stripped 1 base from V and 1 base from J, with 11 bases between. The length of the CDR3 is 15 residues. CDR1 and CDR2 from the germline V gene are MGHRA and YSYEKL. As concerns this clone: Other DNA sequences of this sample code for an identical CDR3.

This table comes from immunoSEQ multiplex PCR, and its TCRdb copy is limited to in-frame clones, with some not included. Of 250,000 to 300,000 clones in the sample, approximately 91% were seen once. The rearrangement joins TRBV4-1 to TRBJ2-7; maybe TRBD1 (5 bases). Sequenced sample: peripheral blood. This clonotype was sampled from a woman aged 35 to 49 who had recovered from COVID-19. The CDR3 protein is CASSQGQGPSYEQYF. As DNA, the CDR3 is TGCGCCAGCAGCCAAGGGCAGGGCCCTTCCTACGAGCAGTACTTC.